This T cell receptor (beta chain) is from a study of T cell responses to AZD1222 COVID-19 vaccine. Trimming removed 6 bases from V and 0 bases from J; junction bases left unmatched: 2. The CDR3 covers 14 residues. The germline gives CDR1 MNHEY, CDR2 SVGAGI. Sequencing was performed with immunoSEQ multiplex PCR; in TCRdb, only in-frame clones are kept and a portion is missing. The sample consists of under 150,000 clones, approximately 92% of them appearing once. The sample in question was peripheral blood, obtained 28 days after the second AZD1222 dose. The rearrangement joins TRBV6-5 to TRBJ2-3, with 8 bases identical to TRBD2. This sequence was found in an adult who received the AZD1222 COVID-19 vaccine. CDR3 nucleotides: TGTGCCAGCAGGCGGGGGGTAAGCACAGATACGCAGTATTTT. It yields the protein CASRRGVSTDTQYF.